This paragraph reports one TCR beta chain. What it binds is not known. These data originate in a study of OX40 agonist ivuxolimab in advanced cancers. The wider study: As their treatment, patients were administered ivuxolimab, an agonistic anti-OX40 (CD134) antibody. Study-wide results and caveats: At 0.1 to 3.0 mg/kg, CD4+ and CD8+ blood T cells expanded clonally by week 6.

Germline V gene lookup returns CDR1 MDHEN and CDR2 SYDVKM. With 4 bases clipped from V and 8 bases from J, the junction kept 7 bases outside the gene matches. The CDR3 loop spans 13 amino acids. The method was immunoSEQ multiplex PCR; TCRdb's version includes in-frame clones alone and lacks a portion of them. Counted here are fewer than 90,000 clones, 91% occurring once; the ten biggest clones make up about 2.5%. This chain connects TRBV28 to TRBJ1-2; TRBD1 aligns across 7 bases. The material was CD4+ or CD8+ T cells sorted from blood, obtained in a trial of the OX40 agonist ivuxolimab. The clonotype comes from an adult with an advanced solid tumor such as melanoma, head and neck, liver or kidney cancer. The CDR3, as DNA: TGTGCCAGCAGTTCTCAGACAGGGTTGGGCTACACCTTC. This encodes CASSSQTGLGYTF.